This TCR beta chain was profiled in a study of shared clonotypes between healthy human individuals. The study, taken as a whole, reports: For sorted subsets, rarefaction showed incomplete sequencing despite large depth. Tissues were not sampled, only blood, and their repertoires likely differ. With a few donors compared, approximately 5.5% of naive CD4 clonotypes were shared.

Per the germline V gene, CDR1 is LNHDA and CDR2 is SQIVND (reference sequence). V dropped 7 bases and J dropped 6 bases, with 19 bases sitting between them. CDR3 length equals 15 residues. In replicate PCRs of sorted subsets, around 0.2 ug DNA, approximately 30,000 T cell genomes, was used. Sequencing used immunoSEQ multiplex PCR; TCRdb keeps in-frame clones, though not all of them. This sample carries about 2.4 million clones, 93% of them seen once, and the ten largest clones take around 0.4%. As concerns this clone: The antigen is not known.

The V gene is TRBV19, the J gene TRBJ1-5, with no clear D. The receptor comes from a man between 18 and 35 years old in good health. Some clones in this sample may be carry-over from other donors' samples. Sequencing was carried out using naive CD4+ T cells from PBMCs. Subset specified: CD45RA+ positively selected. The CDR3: CASTPKGWVSQPQHF. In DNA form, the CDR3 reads TGTGCCAGTACACCGAAGGGATGGGTCTCTCAGCCCCAGCATTTT.